The TCR beta chain under discussion was sequenced for a study of blood T cell repertoires in COVID-19. CDR3 length: 15 amino acids. The germline gives CDR1 SGDLS, CDR2 YYNGEE. V was cut by 0 bases and J by 4 bases, with 11 bases left in between. The assay was immunoSEQ multiplex PCR, and TCRdb's table has in-frame clones only and misses some. The table shows some 100,000 clones, with approximately 81% occurring only once. The chain uses TRBV9 and TRBJ2-1; possibly TRBD1 for D (5 bases). The source of this sequence is an older man with active or convalescent COVID-19. The source material was peripheral blood. The DNA of the CDR3 is TGTGCCAGCAGCGTAGTGTGGGGCCGGTACAATGAGCAGTTCTTC. Protein sequence: CASSVVWGRYNEQFF.